This T cell receptor beta chain was obtained from a study of OX40 agonist ivuxolimab in advanced cancers. Across the whole study: Three patients got partial responses; one had hepatocellular carcinoma and two had cutaneous melanoma.

Findings and caveats of the study: Those patients achieving a partial response at 0.1-3.0 mg/kg showed among the lowest clonal expansion.

V lost 0 bases, J lost 1 base, and 25 bases lay in between. CDR1 and CDR2 (germline): LGHNT, FRNRAP. The CDR3 has 21 residues. Comment on this clone: Its target is not known.

Profiled with immunoSEQ multiplex PCR; TCRdb holds only in-frame clones, not every one. Here the sample spans roughly 64,000 clones, around four fifths being singletons. Sequenced here: CD4+ or CD8+ T cells sorted from blood, sampled in a trial of the OX40 agonist ivuxolimab. The chain recombines TRBV12-5 with TRBJ2-1, with D tentatively TRBD2 (5 bases). The sequence was collected from an adult with an advanced solid tumor such as melanoma, head and neck, liver or kidney cancer. The CDR3 nucleotides are TGTGCTAGTGGTTTGGTCGCTAGGTGGACTGGGGTGGGTAGATCCTACAATGAGCAGTTCTTC. This translates into CASGLVARWTGVGRSYNEQFF.